This T cell receptor (beta chain) was recorded in a study of blood T cell repertoires in COVID-19. In the study overall: Nucleic acid was either cDNA or gDNA, and it came from T cells, B-cell-depleted T cells, or PBMCs.

This CDR3 region has 13 residues. The germline V gene encodes CDR1 LGHDT and CDR2 YNNKEL (reference sequence). The trim removed 4 bases at V and 8 bases at J, leaving 7 bases unmatched. In the source study's methods: It was from reference gene primer amplification that nucleated cell counts were estimated. The assay was immunoSEQ multiplex PCR, and TCRdb's table has in-frame clones only and misses some. V and J calls and clone size are given by that table; D and trimming were obtained from the DNA. The data contain about 310,000 clones, roughly 90% of them singletons. The J gene is TRBJ1-2, the V gene TRBV3-1 (or the pseudogene TRBV3-2); TRBD1 aligns across 7 bases. The sample consisted of peripheral blood. The sequence derives from a middle-aged woman with COVID-19, enrolled during active disease. CDR3 loop: CASSRPRQGGYTF. CDR3 nucleotides: TGTGCCAGCAGCCGCCCCCGACAGGGAGGCTACACCTTC.